These T cell receptor beta chains were read from a single sample in a study of T cells in Graves' hyperthyroidism and ophthalmopathy. Using its own MiXCR run on the multiplex PCR reads, TCRdb lists one record per CDR3 protein. Among 700,000 to 950,000 distinct CDR3 sequences listed, under 45% were seen once. Sequences were obtained from blood. The source is a woman in her thirties or forties with Graves' hyperthyroidism. Both conserved end residues are part of each CDR3. The D gene is left open where the match is weak. Some rows have no size entry. The others give once, few or many, or a class for an expanded clone.

clone size	V gene	D gene	J gene	CDR3 DNA	CDR3 protein
NA	TRBV20-1	NA	TRBJ2-3	TGCAGTGCTAGGTTAGGGGTACTCACAGATACGCAGTATTTT	CSARLGVLTDTQYF
NA	TRBV3-2	NA	TRBJ2-7	TGTGCCAGCAGCCGGAACAGGGACTTCTCCTACGAGCAGTACTTC	CASSRNRDFSYEQYF
many	TRBV4-3	TRBD2	TRBJ2-5	TGCGCCAGCAGCCAAGAGGCTCAAGGGAGCGGGATCCAAGAGACCCAGTACTTC	CASSQEAQGSGIQETQYF
NA	TRBV7-9	TRBD2	TRBJ2-3	TGTGCCAGCAGTCCGTCCTCGACTAGCCCTAGCACAGATACGCAGTATTTT	CASSPSSTSPSTDTQYF
many	TRBV7-9	TRBD2	TRBJ2-7	TGTGCCAGCAGCTTACGGGCGGGAGTGTACTACGAGCAGTACTTC	CASSLRAGVYYEQYF
once	TRBV15	TRBD1	TRBJ2-5	TGTGCCACCAGCACCGGGTCGAGGGGGCGTTCGGAGACCCAGTACTTC	CATSTGSRGRSETQYF
NA	TRBV12-3/TRBV12-4	NA	TRBJ1-1	TGTGCCAGCAGTGTAGCTGAGAACACTGAAGCTTTCTTT	CASSVAENTEAFF
many	TRBV7-9	NA	TRBJ2-2	TGTGCCAGCAGCTTATCGGCGGTCACCGGGGAGCTGTTTTTT	CASSLSAVTGELFF
many	TRBV4-1	NA	TRBJ2-7	TGCGCCAGCAGCCAAGATCTGTTCAAGCAGTACTTC	CASSQDLFKQYF
many	TRBV19	NA	TRBJ1-5	TGTGCCAGTAGTTCAGGGTTGCAGCCCCAGCATTTT	CASSSGLQPQHF
many	TRBV5-1	TRBD1	TRBJ2-5	TGCGCCAGCAGCTTAGGACAGGGGATGACCCAGTACTTC	CASSLGQGMTQYF
many	TRBV10-1	NA	TRBJ2-5	TGCGCCAGCAGTGAGTCACGAGAGACCCAGTACTTC	CASSESRETQYF
NA	TRBV7-2	NA	TRBJ2-7	TGTGCCGGCAGTGAGCTTGCAGTAGGCTACGAGCAGTACTTC	CAGSELAVGYEQYF
few	TRBV4-3	NA	TRBJ2-6	TGCGCCAGCAGCCAAGAACAGGCTACTAGCTCTGGGGCCAACGTCCTGACTTTC	CASSQEQATSSGANVLTF
many	TRBV13	TRBD1	TRBJ1-1	TGTGCCAGCAGCCCCCAGACAGGGACGAGCACTGAAGCTTTCTTT	CASSPQTGTSTEAFF
many	TRBV10-3	NA	TRBJ2-7	TGTGCCATCAGTGAGATGGGGGTGAGCTCCTACGAGCAGTACTTC	CAISEMGVSSYEQYF
many	TRBV7-8	NA	TRBJ2-7	TGTGCCAGCAGCTTTGATGTGCGGAAAAGTGAGCAGTACTTC	CASSFDVRKSEQYF
NA	TRBV6-6	NA	TRBJ1-6	TGTGCCATCAGCCACAGCGGGACTGTCGTGAGACCCCTCCACTTT	CAISHSGTVVRPLHF
NA	TRBV6-5	NA	TRBJ1-1	TGTGCCAGCAGTTACGGACAGAGCACTGAAGCTTTCTTT	CASSYGQSTEAFF
many	TRBV7-9	NA	TRBJ1-4	TGTGCCAGCAGCTTACCCACAGGACGGGGTGAAAAACTGTTTTTT	CASSLPTGRGEKLFF
NA	TRBV12-3/TRBV12-4	NA	TRBJ1-2	TGTGCCAGCAGTTTATGGACCGGCTATACCTACGGCTACACCTTC	CASSLWTGYTYGYTF
NA	TRBV27	TRBD2	TRBJ2-7	TGTGCCAGTTCCCGGGAGGGCCAATCCTACGAGCAGTACTTC	CASSREGQSYEQYF
NA	TRBV7-2	NA	TRBJ1-5	TGTGCCAGCAGCTTAGGGCCCACAGGGACATCGGGTCAGCCCCAGCATTTT	CASSLGPTGTSGQPQHF
NA	TRBV10-3	TRBD1	TRBJ1-5	TGTGCCATCAGTCAGGGGGAGCTCGCCCAGCCCCAGCATTTT	CAISQGELAQPQHF
NA	TRBV9	TRBD2	TRBJ2-1	TGTGCCAGCAGCGTAGTGGGCGGGGGGTCCTACAATGAGCAGTTCTTC	CASSVVGGGSYNEQFF
few	TRBV6-2/TRBV6-3	NA	TRBJ1-1	TGTGCCAGCAGTCCCCACCAGACCGAGAGGAACACTGAAGCTTTCTTT	CASSPHQTERNTEAFF
NA	TRBV11-2	TRBD1	TRBJ2-7	TGTGCCAGCAGCGACCGGACAGGGGCCTACGAGCAGTACTTC	CASSDRTGAYEQYF
many	TRBV19	NA	TRBJ1-5	TGTGCCAGTAGTATGGGGACCCTTGGCAGCAATCAGCCCCAGCATTTT	CASSMGTLGSNQPQHF